Listed here are 9 T cell receptor beta chains from one sample, sequenced in a study of cytomegalovirus exposure and HLA in healthy donors. A multiplex PCR was run with 60 Vbeta primers and 13 Jbeta primers. Using immunoSEQ multiplex PCR, the repertoire was profiled, and TCRdb retains in-frame clones only, with some absent. The table records around 99,000 clones, around 77% of them present only once. Material: PBMCs. Source of these receptors: a man aged 40-49 years in good health and CMV-seronegative.

This chain connects TRBV5-4 to TRBJ2-2, with 9 bases fitting TRBD2. The germline gives CDR1 SGHNT, CDR2 YYREEE (reference sequence). The ends lost 2 bases at V and 7 bases at J; junction bases unmatched: 6. This CDR3 has 15 residues. The CDR3 nucleotides read TGTGCCAGCAGCTTTGACGCGGGGGGGAACGGGGAGCTGTTTTTT. Protein: CASSFDAGGNGELFF.

This clone was picked up a small number of times. This chain connects TRBV5-1 to TRBJ2-6; 14 nucleotides line up with TRBD2. J gave up 0 bases and V 4 bases, and 3 bases lay outside the gene matches. The CDR3 sequence is 18 residues long. CDR1 is SGHRS and CDR2 is YFSETQ in the germline V gene. The CDR3 DNA reads TGCGCCAGCAGCGCGGGACTAGCGGGAGTCTCTGGGGCCAACGTCCTGACTTTC. Protein product: CASSAGLAGVSGANVLTF.

The chain carries TRBV11-2 and TRBJ1-2; 10 bases are shared with TRBD1. Per the germline V gene, CDR1 is SGHAT and CDR2 is FQNNGV. J lost 3 bases, V lost 4 bases, and 8 bases had no gene match. CDR3 length: 16 residues. This CDR3 is CASSSIKDRGDYGYTF. The CDR3 bases are TGTGCCAGCAGCTCGATAAAGGACAGGGGGGACTATGGCTACACCTTC.

The chain links TRBV6-6 to TRBJ1-5; 9 bases are a match to TRBD1. The CDR3 runs to 15 residues. Germline CDR1 and CDR2: MNHNY and SVGAGI (reference sequence). V lost 5 bases, J lost 7 bases, and 9 bases stayed unmatched. The CDR3: CASSRTGEIGQPQHF. The CDR3 coding sequence is TGTGCCAGCAGTCGGACAGGGGAGATAGGGCAGCCCCAGCATTTT.

For the CDR3, the DNA is TGTGCCAGTAGTATCTCCGACGGGGGGGTGCGAGGCTACACCTTC. This gives the protein CASSISDGGVRGYTF. The rearrangement joins TRBV19 to TRBJ1-2, with D possibly being TRBD1 (5 bases). V gave up 3 bases and J gave up 8 bases, with 19 bases separating them. This CDR3 is 15 amino acids long. CDR1 and CDR2 from the germline V gene are LNHDA and SQIVND (reference sequence). Supplemented by reference TRBV19 and TRBJ1-2, the full variable domain reads DGGITQSPKYLFRKEGQNVTLSCEQNLNHDAMYWYRQDPGQGLRLIYYSQIVNDFQKGDIAEGYSVSREKKESFPLTVTSAQKNPTAFYLCASSISDGGVRGYTFGSGTRLTVV.

The J gene is TRBJ2-2, the V gene TRBV7-9; 12 bases fit TRBD2. The germline V gene encodes CDR1 SEHNR and CDR2 FQNEAQ (reference sequence). After removal of 7 bases from V and 1 base from J, the junction contained 7 bases not matched to a gene. The CDR3 is 17 amino acids. The CDR3 DNA reads as TGTGCCAGCACGATACTAGCGGGGGGACTGAACACCGGGGAGCTGTTTTTT. The encoded protein is CASTILAGGLNTGELFF.

This chain connects TRBV21-1 to TRBJ2-1; the table's D gene call, TRBD2, was not cross checked with the DNA. TRBV21-1 is termed a pseudogene. The length of the CDR3 is 17 residues. The CDR3 loop reads CASSKGPGGGSVNEQFF. CDR3 nucleotides: TGTGCCAGCAGCAAAGGACCTGGCGGGGGGTCCGTCAATGAGCAGTTCTTC.

The table lists this clone with a few counts. J is TRBJ1-4 and V is TRBV6-5; perhaps TRBD1 as D (5 bases). The CDR3 covers 14 residues. Germline-derived CDR1 and CDR2 are MNHEY and SVGAGI. The ends were cut back, 4 bases at V and 0 bases at J, with 6 bases in the middle. CDR3: CASSLTATNEKLFF. Here the CDR3 DNA reads TGTGCCAGCAGTTTGACAGCAACTAATGAAAAACTGTTTTTT.

The rearrangement links TRBV10-1 to TRBJ2-1; D is unclear. Germline CDR1 reads WNHNN; CDR2 reads SYGVQD (reference sequence). V lost 0 bases to trimming and J lost 9 bases, with 15 bases between them. The CDR3 is made up of 15 amino acids. The CDR3 protein is CASSESTGRIFEQFF. The CDR3 DNA reads TGCGCCAGCAGTGAGTCGACGGGTCGGATTTTTGAGCAGTTCTTC.